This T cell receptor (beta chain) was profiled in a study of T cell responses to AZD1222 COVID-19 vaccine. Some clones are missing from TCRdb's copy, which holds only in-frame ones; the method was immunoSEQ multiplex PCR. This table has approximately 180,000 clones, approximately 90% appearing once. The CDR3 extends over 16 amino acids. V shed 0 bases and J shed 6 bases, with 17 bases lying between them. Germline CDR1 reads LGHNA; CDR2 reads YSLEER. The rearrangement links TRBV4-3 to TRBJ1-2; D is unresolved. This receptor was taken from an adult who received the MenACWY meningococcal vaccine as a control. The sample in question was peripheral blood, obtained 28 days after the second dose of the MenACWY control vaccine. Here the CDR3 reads CASSQEPTGKRDGYTF. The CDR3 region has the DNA TGCGCCAGCAGCCAAGAACCTACGGGGAAACGTGATGGCTACACCTTC.